Below are 19 T cell receptor beta chains sequenced from a single sample in a study of chemoradiotherapy in HPV16-positive cancers. Method: immunoSEQ multiplex PCR; TCRdb's copy keeps in-frame clones and lacks some. The sample has approximately 830 clones; around 92% are singletons. Specimen: tumor tissue, collected from a patient who underwent chemoradiotherapy. These receptors were taken from a human donor with HPV-associated anogenital cancer.

The rearrangement links TRBV9 to TRBJ1-2; D is undetermined. Germline V gene lookup returns CDR1 SGDLS and CDR2 YYNGEE. The CDR3 extends over 15 amino acids. Trimming took 4 bases from V and 2 from J, leaving 15 bases between them. CDR3 nucleotide sequence: TGTGCCAGCAGCTTCGACGCGGACCCAAACTATGGCTACACCTTC. This gives the protein CASSFDADPNYGYTF.

The rearrangement uses TRBV27 and TRBJ2-1; 9 nucleotides line up with TRBD1. This CDR3 comprises 16 residues. The junction had 10 bases not matched to a gene; V was cut back by 4 bases and J by 6 bases. Germline lookup yields CDR1 MNHEY and CDR2 SMNVEV (reference sequence). The CDR3 is CASSSPSGTGTNEQFF. The DNA of the CDR3 is TGTGCCAGCAGTTCTCCCTCCGGGACAGGGACCAATGAGCAGTTCTTC.

The chain couples TRBV5-8 to TRBJ2-5; TRBD1 is a possible D gene (6 bases). The germline V gene encodes CDR1 SGHTS and CDR2 YDEGEE. CDR3 length equals 14 residues. Trimming pared 4 bases from V and 3 bases from J, leaving 13 bases between. The CDR3 sequence is CASSPWTEKETQYF. The CDR3 region has the DNA TGTGCCAGCAGCCCGTGGACAGAGAAAGAGACCCAGTACTTC.

This chain joins TRBV6-4 and TRBJ2-3, with 8 bases matching TRBD2. With V trimmed by 6 bases and J by 0 bases, 2 bases remained unmatched. The CDR3 is 14 amino acids. Germline-derived CDR1 and CDR2 are MRHNA and SNTAGT. The CDR3 region is CASSPGGSTDTQYF. DNA of the CDR3: TGTGCCAGCAGCCCGGGGGGGAGCACAGATACGCAGTATTTT.

The rearrangement joins TRBV5-4 to TRBJ2-3; TRBD2 aligns across 9 bases. Germline CDR1 SGHNT, CDR2 YYREEE (reference sequence). The CDR3 is 16 amino acids. The V and J ends lost 0 bases and 0 bases, in that order; junction bases with no gene match: 2. Written as DNA, the CDR3 is TGTGCCAGCAGCTTGGGCCTAGCGGGGAGCACAGATACGCAGTATTTT. This translates into CASSLGLAGSTDTQYF. The complete variable domain, with remaining parts taken from reference TRBV5-4 and TRBJ2-3, reads ETGVTQSPTHLIKTRGQQVTLRCSSQSGHNTVSWYQQALGQGPQFIFQYYREEENGRGNFPPRFSGLQFPNYSSELNVNALELDDSALYLCASSLGLAGSTDTQYFGPGTRLTVL.

This clone was counted a single time. The rearrangement links TRBV5-6 to TRBJ2-5; TRBD1 matches at 7 bases. Trimming at V came to 4 bases and at J to 4 bases, leaving 4 bases not matched to a gene. Germline loops: CDR1 SGHDT, CDR2 YYEEEE. CDR3 size: 13 residues. The CDR3 DNA is TGTGCCAGCAGCCTAAGGACAGGAGAGACCCAGTACTTC. Translating gives CASSLRTGETQYF.

This clone has only one observation. The rearrangement uses TRBV29-1 and TRBJ1-2; 7 bases line up with TRBD1. The CDR3 runs to 14 residues. CDR1 is SQVTM, CDR2 ANQGSEA, per germline. Trimming took 8 bases from V and 2 from J; bases not matched to a gene: 11. CDR3 sequence: CSSSGTAPNYGYTF. The DNA of the CDR3 is TGCAGCTCATCCGGGACAGCGCCGAACTATGGCTACACCTTC.

This chain joins TRBV19 and TRBJ1-2; no definite D call. CDR3 size: 15 residues. V shed 2 bases and J shed 2 bases, with 12 bases lying between them. The V gene's germline CDR1 is LNHDA and CDR2 SQIVND (reference sequence). The CDR3 here is CASSIRGSLNYGYTF. CDR3 DNA: TGTGCCAGTAGTATAAGAGGGAGCCTGAACTATGGCTACACCTTC. Full variable domain (missing parts from reference TRBV19 and TRBJ1-2): DGGITQSPKYLFRKEGQNVTLSCEQNLNHDAMYWYRQDPGQGLRLIYYSQIVNDFQKGDIAEGYSVSREKKESFPLTVTSAQKNPTAFYLCASSIRGSLNYGYTFGSGTRLTVV.

V is TRBV5-1 and J is TRBJ1-3, with a possible D match to TRBD1 (5 bases). This CDR3 is 14 amino acids long. Germline V gene data show CDR1 as SGHRS and CDR2 as YFSETQ. The germline V and J ends were trimmed by 2 bases and 4 bases, with 10 bases remaining between them. The CDR3 spells CASSFSTEGNTIYF. The CDR3, as DNA: TGCGCCAGCAGCTTTTCGACAGAAGGAAACACCATATATTTT.

In this sample, this clone turned up a few times. The chain is built from TRBV6-1 and TRBJ1-6; the D is unclear. CDR1 is MNHNS, CDR2 SASEGT, per germline. The CDR3 runs 18 residues. Trimming removed 4 bases at V and 0 bases at J, with 16 bases between. Here the CDR3 DNA reads TGTGCCAGCAGTGGATCTCTAAGGGCTAGCTCCTATAATTCACCCCTCCACTTT. It specifies CASSGSLRASSYNSPLHF.

This clone was seen more than once but under ten times. The J gene is TRBJ1-2, the V gene TRBV6-6, with 7 bases that match TRBD1. CDR3 size: 16 residues. CDR1 is MNHNY, CDR2 SVGAGI, per germline (reference sequence). V lost 5 bases and J lost 5; bases outside the gene matches: 14. CDR3 bases: TGTGCCAGCAGTCCCACGGAGTCCGGGACAGTATATGGCTACACCTTC. Translated, it gives CASSPTESGTVYGYTF.

This chain links TRBV6-1 with TRBJ2-7, with a possible D match to TRBD1 (5 bases). This CDR3 region has 14 residues. Trimming took 3 bases from V and 7 from J, leaving 16 bases between them. The germline CDR1 and CDR2 sequences are MNHNS and SASEGT. The CDR3 spells CASSEFYRRGEQYF. The CDR3 DNA follows: TGTGCCAGCAGTGAGTTTTACAGGCGAGGAGAGCAGTACTTC.

This clone has a handful of counts. The gene calls are TRBV4-1 and TRBJ2-5; 8 positions agree with TRBD2. This CDR3 region has 18 residues. Per germline, CDR1 MGHRA and CDR2 YSYEKL. J gave up 2 bases and V 0 bases, and 11 bases lay outside the gene matches. The CDR3: CASSQDGSAGGGQETQYF. Here the CDR3 DNA reads TGCGCCAGCAGCCAAGATGGATCCGCGGGAGGAGGGCAAGAGACCCAGTACTTC.

V usage is TRBV6-1 and J usage is TRBJ2-3, with D possibly being TRBD2 (5 bases). CDR3 length: 17 amino acids. V dropped 1 base and J dropped 2 bases, with 16 bases sitting between them. Germline V gene sequence: CDR1 MNHNS, CDR2 SASEGT. The CDR3 here is CASSEESEVGYTDTQYF. In nucleotides, the CDR3 is TGTGCCAGCAGTGAAGAGTCGGAGGTAGGGTACACAGATACGCAGTATTTT.

V usage is TRBV28 and J usage is TRBJ2-7; D unresolved. This CDR3 comprises 12 residues. Germline CDR1 is MDHEN and CDR2 is SYDVKM. V was cut by 3 bases and J by 6 bases, with 9 bases left in between. The CDR3 DNA is TGTGCCAGCAGTTTGGGGAAGGGCGAGCAGTACGTC. Residues: CASSLGKGEQYV.

The V gene is TRBV6-6, the J gene TRBJ2-2; 7 nucleotides agree with TRBD2. V dropped 4 bases and J dropped 3; count of bases not matched to a gene: 8. The germline V gene encodes CDR1 MNHNY and CDR2 SVGAGI (reference sequence). The CDR3 consists of 16 residues. In DNA form, the CDR3 reads TGTGCCAGCAGTTCGCGGGAGTTCATGTACACCGGGGAGCTGTTTTTT. It translates to CASSSREFMYTGELFF.

The J gene is TRBJ2-7, the V gene TRBV5-4, with 7 bases identical to TRBD2. Per germline, CDR1 SGHNT and CDR2 YYREEE (reference sequence). This CDR3 is built from 15 residues. V lost 4 bases and J lost 4; bases outside the gene matches: 11. The CDR3 loop is CASSPGGAGRYEQYV. CDR3 bases: TGTGCCAGCAGCCCGGGAGGCGCAGGGAGGTACGAGCAGTACGTC.

The chain joins TRBV7-2 to TRBJ1-2; D ambiguous. Germline V gene lookup returns CDR1 SGHTA and CDR2 FQGNSA. This CDR3 spans 15 amino acids. Deletions cut 5 bases from V and 6 bases from J, with 19 bases between. The chain's CDR3 is CASSPGRGTFDGYTF. The CDR3 region has the DNA TGTGCCAGCAGCCCTGGGCGGGGTACCTTCGATGGCTACACCTTC. Variable domain in full (rest from reference TRBV7-2 and TRBJ1-2): GAGVSQSPSNKVTEKGKDVELRCDPISGHTALYWYRQSLGQGLEFLIYFQGNSAPDKSGLPSDRFSAERTGGSVSTLTIQRTQQEDSAVYLCASSPGRGTFDGYTFGSGTRLTVV.

This chain links TRBV20-1 with TRBJ2-7, with D perhaps matching TRBD1 (6 bases). With 8 bases removed from V and 3 bases from J, the gap between germline ends came to 11 bases. The CDR3 is 11 amino acids. Germline V CDR1 and CDR2: DFQATT, SNEGSKA (reference sequence). The CDR3 nucleotides read TGCAGTTGCCGGGACAACTACGAGCAGTACTTC. As protein: CSCRDNYEQYF.